This T cell receptor beta chain was captured by sequencing in a study of cytomegalovirus exposure and HLA in healthy donors. On this clone: Its antigen is not identified.

Study conclusions and caveats: The authors listed 164 TCR beta chains as cytomegalovirus-associated.

The PCR had 60 Vbeta and 13 Jbeta primers. Clones were sequenced by immunoSEQ multiplex PCR, and TCRdb holds only the in-frame ones, with some missing. The sample shows approximately 79,000 clones, over 75% of them seen only once. Germline V lookup: CDR1 SGDLS, CDR2 YYNGEE. This CDR3 is built from 15 residues. V was clipped by 5 bases and J by 5 bases; unmatched bases: 10. The chain joins TRBV9 to TRBJ2-5; 9 positions match TRBD2. The TCR comes from a boy under 18 in good health and CMV-seronegative. Source material: PBMCs. The CDR3 bases are TGTGCCAGCAGTGACCAAGCGGGGGGAGGGGAGACCCAGTACTTC. This encodes CASSDQAGGGETQYF.